A selection of T cell receptor beta chains follows, all from one sample in a study of blood T cells in healthy people across ages. TCRdb ran MiXCR on the 5' RACE reads and lists one entry per CDR3 protein. This sample yields about 580,000 distinct CDR3 sequences, of which less than 60% are seen a single time; roughly 25% belongs to the top ten. Input material: blood. The receptors derive from an elderly man in good health. The CDR3 runs from the conserved cysteine through the conserved F or W. A D gene is named only where the DNA matches it firmly. A clone size is listed for some rows: how often the clone was seen (once, few, many), or a class if it is expanded.

>TRBV7-9|NA|TRBJ1-6|many
TGTGCCAGCAGCTTAGAATCGTCACCCCTCCACTTT
CASSLESSPLHF
>TRBV7-3|NA|TRBJ2-6|few
TGTGCCAGCAGTATAGGAGGGAACGGGGCCAACGTCCTGACTTTC
CASSIGGNGANVLTF
>TRBV12-3/TRBV12-4|NA|TRBJ1-6|few
TGTGCCAGCAGTTTACGCGCATTCAATTCACCCCTCCACTTT
CASSLRAFNSPLHF
>TRBV3-1|NA|TRBJ1-2|NA
TGTGCCAGCAGCCAAGTAGCAGGCCTGGAGGGCTACACCTTC
CASSQVAGLEGYTF
>TRBV6-6|TRBD2|TRBJ2-1|few
TGTGCCAGCAGTTATCTAGCGGGAGAAAGAAGTGAGCAGTTCTTC
CASSYLAGERSEQFF
>TRBV18|NA|TRBJ1-5|NA
TGTGCCAGCTTACCGGGAGCCCCCGGGGCGAGTCAGCCCCAGCATTTT
CASLPGAPGASQPQHF
>TRBV2|NA|TRBJ1-5|once
TGTGCCAGCAGGAGCCCCGGGGGTCAGCCCCAGCATTTT
CASRSPGGQPQHF
>TRBV27|TRBD1|TRBJ2-2|NA
TGTGCCACCACGGCCCGACAGGGGTCGGCCACCGGGGAGCTGTTTTTT
CATTARQGSATGELFF
>TRBV2|TRBD2|TRBJ2-7|many
TGTGCCAGCAGTGGCTCTAGCGGGGGGGCCTACGAGCAGTACTTC
CASSGSSGGAYEQYF
>TRBV7-9|NA|TRBJ2-3|NA
TGTGCCAGCAGCTTAGTGCAGGGCACAGATACGCAGTATTTT
CASSLVQGTDTQYF
>TRBV7-2|TRBD2|TRBJ2-3|NA
TGTGCCAGCAGCTTAGTTCTCGCGGGAGGGGCAGATACGCAGTATTTT
CASSLVLAGGADTQYF
>TRBV7-2|NA|TRBJ2-5|NA
TGTGCCAGCAGCTCAATGGGGACTCGGGGGTTGGCCCAGTACTTC
CASSSMGTRGLAQYF
>TRBV5-1|NA|TRBJ2-5|NA
TGCGCCAGCAGCTCCCGGGACCAGGCGGAGACCCAGTACTTC
CASSSRDQAETQYF
>TRBV7-2|TRBD1|TRBJ2-7|few
TGTGCCAGCAGCGGGACAGGGTCCTACGAGCAGTACTTC
CASSGTGSYEQYF
>TRBV12-3/TRBV12-4|NA|TRBJ2-3|NA
TGTGCCAGCAGACCTCGGAGCCGGGGGTCAGGCACAGATACGCAGTATTTT
CASRPRSRGSGTDTQYF
>TRBV20-1|NA|TRBJ2-1|NA
TGCAGTGCTAGTAACCCTATGGAGCAGTTCTTC
CSASNPMEQFF
>TRBV6-2/TRBV6-3|NA|TRBJ1-5|NA
TGTGCCAGCAGTTATCTTCGGTATAGCAATCAGCCCCAGCATTTT
CASSYLRYSNQPQHF
>TRBV6-2/TRBV6-3|NA|TRBJ2-2|NA
TGTGCCAGCAGTTACGGCTATTCGAACACCGGGGAGCTGTTTTTT
CASSYGYSNTGELFF
>TRBV4-3|NA|TRBJ2-7|few
TGCGCCAGCAGCCAAGAGGGGTCGAGCTCCTACGAGCAGTACTTC
CASSQEGSSSYEQYF
>TRBV4-1|NA|TRBJ2-3|NA
TGCGCCAGCAGCCAAGACCCTGGCGAGGTAGCGGCTGACACAGATACGCAGTATTTT
CASSQDPGEVAADTDTQYF
>TRBV12-3/TRBV12-4|TRBD2|TRBJ2-1|few
TGTGCCAGCAGTTATAGGACTAGCGGGTTGGGAAATGAGCAGTTCTTC
CASSYRTSGLGNEQFF
>TRBV20-1|NA|TRBJ2-1|NA
TGCAGTGCTAGAGAGCGCAGGGACATCTACAATGAGCAGTTCTTC
CSARERRDIYNEQFF
>TRBV29-1|TRBD1|TRBJ1-2|few
TGCAGCGTTGGGACAGGGAGTGGTGGCTACACCTTC
CSVGTGSGGYTF
>TRBV11-1|TRBD2|TRBJ2-3|NA
TGTGCCAGCACGGGGCGGGAGGGCACAGATACGCAGTATTTT
CASTGREGTDTQYF
>TRBV4-1|TRBD1|TRBJ2-7|few
TGCGCCAGCAGCCAAACCGGGACAGGGCAATACGAGCAGTACTTC
CASSQTGTGQYEQYF
>TRBV18|TRBD1|TRBJ1-1|NA
TGTGCCAGCTCATCCAATCCAGGGGGCGGTGAAGCTTTCTTT
CASSSNPGGGEAFF
>TRBV6-2/TRBV6-3|TRBD2|TRBJ2-1|NA
TGTGCCAGCAGTTTAAAACGACTAGCGGGATACAATGAGCAGTTCTTC
CASSLKRLAGYNEQFF
>TRBV9|NA|TRBJ2-3|few
TGTGCCAGCAGCGTAGGTGGCGGGTCCTCAGATACGCAGTATTTT
CASSVGGGSSDTQYF
>TRBV12-3/TRBV12-4|NA|TRBJ2-7|NA
TGTGCCAGCAGTTTAGTGGGTGGCGGGATCTCCTACGAGCAGTACTTC
CASSLVGGGISYEQYF
>TRBV11-2|NA|TRBJ1-2|NA
TGTGCCAGCAGCTTAGAGGGACAAATCTATGGCTACACCTTC
CASSLEGQIYGYTF
>TRBV6-5|NA|TRBJ2-5|few
TGTGCCAGCAGTTACTCGAGTCGACGGAGGCACCAAGAGACCCAGTACTTC
CASSYSSRRRHQETQYF
>TRBV5-1|TRBD2|TRBJ2-3|few
TGCGCCAGCAGCAGGCAACCGGGGGGTGTCTCAGATACGCAGTATTTT
CASSRQPGGVSDTQYF
>TRBV4-2|NA|TRBJ2-7|NA
TGTGCCAGCAGCCAAGATAAGGGACCCGAGCAGTACTTC
CASSQDKGPEQYF
>TRBV4-3|TRBD2|TRBJ2-7|few
TGCGCCAGCAGCCGGACTGGGACTAGCGGGGGTTACGAGCAGTACTTC
CASSRTGTSGGYEQYF